This T cell receptor beta chain was sequenced for a study of metastatic and nonmetastatic thyroid tumors. The wider study: A comparison of repertoires was made across blood and tumor or nodule tissue from malignant and benign thyroid patients.

Using MiXCR, TCRdb reanalyzed the PCR reads. The sample lists 12,000 to 15,000 clones, under 35% occurring once. Germline CDR1 and CDR2: SGHAT and FQNNGV. Between the trimmed V and J ends, which lost 0 bases and 3 bases, there was a span of 5 bases. The CDR3 loop spans 13 amino acids. Nobody among the patients had been given any treatment before thyroid surgery. The chain uses TRBV11-2 and TRBJ1-1; unclear D gene. The source is a female donor with papillary thyroid cancer or a benign thyroid nodule (not recorded which). Some clones in this sample may be carry-over from other donors' samples. The sample was blood. The CDR3 loop is CASSLEKYTEAFF. The CDR3, as DNA: TGTGCCAGCAGCTTAGAGAAGTACACTGAAGCTTTCTTT.